The 3 T cell receptor beta chains below were found in one sample sequenced in a study of a mutant IDH1 vaccine in newly diagnosed glioma (dated by TCRdb to the early 2020s). The library was produced with the immunoSEQ multiplex PCR assay. The clones in this table, taken by TCRdb from immuneACCESS, are in-frame only. Not every clone is retained; where verified, under half of the shortfall comes from an unresolved V gene, and the cause of the rest is unknown. The sample records about 27,000 clones, about four fifths of which are singletons. The ten largest clones take up about 7.9% of the sample. Their antigen targets remain unknown. The time point label for this specimen denotes: week 35, safety follow-up. Each vaccine dose, consisting of 300 ug of a 20-mer mutant IDH1 peptide in Montanide, was administered subcutaneously with topical imiquimod. The specimen comprised PBMCs, sampled from a glioma patient whose treatment included an IDH1 peptide vaccine. The receptors derive from a man aged 50 to 59 with glioma.

This chain uses TRBV7-6 with TRBJ2-2, with D perhaps matching TRBD1 or TRBD2 (5 bases each). Germline V lookup: CDR1 SGHVS, CDR2 FNYEAQ. The CDR3 loop spans 15 amino acids. V shed 8 bases and J shed 1 base, with 14 bases lying between them. The CDR3 bases are TGTGCCAGCCGCCGGGACCCAGGGAACACCGGGGAGCTGTTTTTT. Residues: CASRRDPGNTGELFF. Drawing the rest from reference TRBV7-6 and TRBJ2-2, the complete variable domain is GAGVSQSPRYKVTKRGQDVALRCDPISGHVSLYWYRQALGQGPEFLTYFNYEAQQDKSGLPNDRFSAERPEGSISTLTIQRTEQRDSAMYRCASRRDPGNTGELFFGEGSRLTVL.

The CDR3 DNA sequence: TGTGCCAGCAGCTTAGGTCAGGTGGGGAACACCGGGGAGCTGTTTTTT. Translated: CASSLGQVGNTGELFF. The chain has TRBV7-8 and TRBJ2-2, with D uncertain. V lost 1 base and J lost 1, with 10 bases in between. The length of the CDR3 is 16 residues. Germline CDR1 and CDR2: SGHVS and FQNEAQ. The full variable domain, in which reference TRBV7-8 and TRBJ2-2 provide the parts outside the CDR3, is GAGVSQSPRYKVAKRGQDVALRCDPISGHVSLFWYQQALGQGPEFLTYFQNEAQLDKSGLPSDRFFAERPEGSVSTLKIQRTQQEDSAVYLCASSLGQVGNTGELFFGEGSRLTVL.

This clone was detected a few times. This chain links TRBV4-1 with TRBJ2-6; 11 bases match TRBD2. The V segment lost 4 bases and the J segment 3 bases; nucleotides outside the gene matches: 8. Germline V CDR1 and CDR2: MGHRA, YSYEKL. This CDR3 region has 18 residues. The CDR3 sequence is CASSRISGRALGANVLTF. CDR3 DNA: TGCGCCAGCAGCCGAATTAGCGGGAGGGCCCTTGGGGCCAACGTCCTGACTTTC.